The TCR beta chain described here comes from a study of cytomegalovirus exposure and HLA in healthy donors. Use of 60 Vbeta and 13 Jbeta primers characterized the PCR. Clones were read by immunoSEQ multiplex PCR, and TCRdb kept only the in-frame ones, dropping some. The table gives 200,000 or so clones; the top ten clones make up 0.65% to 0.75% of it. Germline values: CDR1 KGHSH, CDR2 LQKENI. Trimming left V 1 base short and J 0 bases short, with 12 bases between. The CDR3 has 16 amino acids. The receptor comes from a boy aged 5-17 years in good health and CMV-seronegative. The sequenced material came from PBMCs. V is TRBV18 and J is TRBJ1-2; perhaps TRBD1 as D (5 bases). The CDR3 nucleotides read TGTGCCAGCTCACCACGAGGCGACAGAGCTAACTATGGCTACACCTTC. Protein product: CASSPRGDRANYGYTF. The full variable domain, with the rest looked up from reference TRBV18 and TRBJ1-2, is NAGVMQNPRHLVRRRGQEARLRCSPMKGHSHVYWYRQLPEEGLKFMVYLQKENIIDESGMPKERFSAEFPKEGPSILRIQQVVRGDSAAYFCASSPRGDRANYGYTFGSGTRLTVV.